The sequence of this T cell receptor beta chain was determined in a study of OX40 agonist ivuxolimab in advanced cancers. Looking at the study overall: The patients received agonistic anti-OX40 (CD134) antibody ivuxolimab.

Profiled with immunoSEQ multiplex PCR; TCRdb holds only in-frame clones, not every one. The sample consists of 18,000 or so clones, roughly 83% of them appearing once. This clone showed up just a few times. The CDR3 covers 15 residues. The V segment lost 3 bases and the J segment 4 bases; nucleotides outside the gene matches: 4. Looked up from germline, CDR1 is SEHNR and CDR2 is FQNEAQ (reference sequence). The sample was CD4+ or CD8+ T cells sorted from blood, taken in a trial of the OX40 agonist ivuxolimab. This sequence was found in an adult with an advanced solid tumor such as melanoma, head and neck, liver or kidney cancer. This sequence joins TRBV7-9 and TRBJ1-5; TRBD1 aligns across 9 bases. The CDR3: CASSLGQGRNQPQHF. The CDR3 DNA reads as TGTGCCAGCAGCTTGGGACAGGGTAGGAATCAGCCCCAGCATTTT.